What follows are 30 T cell receptor beta chains derived from one specimen sequenced in a study of blood T cells in healthy people across ages. Next came a second PCR, run for roughly 6 to 11 cycles, which used a sample-barcoded 5' primer along with a J-beta primer mix. TCRdb ran MiXCR on the 5' RACE reads and lists one entry per CDR3 protein. The sample has about 1.6 million distinct CDR3 sequences, 34% seen once; the top ten hold approximately 11%. Material for sequencing was blood. Every receptor here comes from a woman in her 30s in good health.

This clonotype was seen a few times. This CDR3 is CASSLFGEEGYTF. DNA for the CDR3: TGTGCCAGCAGCTTATTCGGGGAAGAAGGCTACACCTTC. The rearrangement links TRBV11-1 to TRBJ1-2; D unresolved. Trimming left V 2 bases short and J 8 bases short, with 12 bases between. In germline, CDR1 is SGHAT, CDR2 FQDESV (reference sequence). This CDR3 is 13 amino acids long.

The V and J genes are TRBV27 and TRBJ2-1, with TRBD1 identical over 9 bases. Per germline, CDR1 MNHEY and CDR2 SMNVEV (reference sequence). CDR3 length: 15 amino acids. V trimming: 7 bases; J trimming: 8 bases; junction bases outside the gene matches: 12. CDR3 bases: TGTGCCAGCAATTCAGGCGGGACAGGGCACGATGAGCAGTTCTTC. It specifies CASNSGGTGHDEQFF.

For this clonotype: At one of its ends the junction is not consistent with the germline gene, which may arise from a read error. V and J are TRBV20-1 and TRBJ2-7; 12 positions agree with TRBD2. Germline values: CDR1 DFQATT, CDR2 SNEGSKA (reference sequence). The CDR3 length is 16 residues. CDR3 coding DNA: TGCAGTGCTCTTCGATTAACTAGCGGGAGGACCTACGGGCAGTACTTC. Translating it yields CSALRLTSGRTYGQYF.

This clonotype was observed a handful of times. The chain couples TRBV24-1 to TRBJ1-5, with TRBD1 matching 10 bases. This CDR3 has 15 amino acids. After removal of 5 bases from V and 3 bases from J, the junction contained 3 bases not matched to a gene. In germline, CDR1 is KGHDR, CDR2 SFDVKD. Written as DNA, the CDR3 is TGTGCCACCAGTGGGGACAGGGGCAACAATCAGCCCCAGCATTTT. Amino acid sequence: CATSGDRGNNQPQHF.

This clonotype was observed a few times. The genes are TRBV5-5 and TRBJ1-2; no firm D call. The CDR3 loop spans 14 amino acids. V dropped 0 bases and J dropped 4 bases, with 10 bases sitting between them. CDR1 SGHKS and CDR2 YYEKEE come from the germline V gene (reference sequence). CDR3 sequence reads: CASSLEGLGYGYTF. For the CDR3, the DNA is TGTGCCAGCAGCTTGGAGGGTCTCGGCTATGGCTACACCTTC.

This clonotype was observed a handful of times. The J gene is TRBJ1-3, the V gene TRBV5-1; no clear D. The CDR3 sequence is 14 residues long. CDR1 is SGHRS, CDR2 YFSETQ, per germline. The ends were cut back, 0 bases at V and 4 bases at J, with 8 bases in the middle. Here the CDR3 DNA reads TGCGCCAGCAGCTTGGAGGGAGTAGGAAACACCATATATTTT. Its protein product is CASSLEGVGNTIYF.

The V gene is TRBV6-6, the J gene TRBJ2-2; a weak D match, TRBD1 (5 bases). Looked up from germline, CDR1 is MNHNY and CDR2 is SVGAGI (reference sequence). The CDR3 runs 13 residues. Trimming took 10 bases from V and 6 from J, leaving 15 bases between them. The CDR3 DNA sequence: TGTGCCACCAATCAGGGCTTCGCCGGGGAGCTGTTTTTT. It codes for CATNQGFAGELFF.

This clonotype was recorded a few times. The V call is TRBV27, the J call TRBJ2-1; D gene uncertain. The CDR3 runs 13 residues. The ends were cut back, 5 bases at V and 10 bases at J, with 15 bases in the middle. Germline-derived CDR1 and CDR2 are MNHEY and SMNVEV (reference sequence). The CDR3 DNA sequence: TGTGCCAGCAGTGGGGTTATACCAATAGAGCAGTTCTTC. It translates to CASSGVIPIEQFF.

This clonotype was found a few times. This chain connects TRBV7-3 to TRBJ2-1; 11 bases match TRBD2. J lost 3 bases, V lost 10 bases, and 5 bases had no gene match. This CDR3 has 14 residues. In germline, CDR1 is SGHTA, CDR2 FQGTGA. CDR3 residues: CATSLAGDYNEQFF. The CDR3 DNA reads TGTGCCACCTCACTAGCGGGAGACTACAATGAGCAGTTCTTC. Together with reference TRBV7-3 and TRBJ2-1, the CDR3 gives the full variable domain: GAGVSQTPSNKVTEKGKYVELRCDPISGHTALYWYRQSLGQGPEFLIYFQGTGAADDSGLPNDRFFAVRPEGSVSTLKIQRTERGDSAVYLCATSLAGDYNEQFFGPGTRLTVL.

J is TRBJ2-1 and V is TRBV20-1; 9 bases match TRBD2. Germline values: CDR1 DFQATT, CDR2 SNEGSKA (reference sequence). V shed 0 bases and J 3 bases; nucleotides not matched to a gene: 9. The CDR3 spans 17 residues. The CDR3 DNA follows: TGCAGTGCTAGAGATGTCGGGCCTAGCGGGATCTACAATGAGCAGTTCTTC. This codes for CSARDVGPSGIYNEQFF.

The rearrangement uses TRBV9 and TRBJ2-1, with 7 positions matching TRBD2. V was pared by 0 bases and J by 4 bases, with 7 bases of the junction left unmatched. This CDR3 region has 16 residues. Germline lookup yields CDR1 SGDLS and CDR2 YYNGEE. The CDR3 spells CASSVAGRGVYNEQFF. CDR3 DNA: TGTGCCAGCAGCGTAGCGGGGAGGGGAGTATACAATGAGCAGTTCTTC.

The genes are TRBV21-1 and TRBJ2-2; no DNA check was done on the table's D call, TRBD2. TRBV21-1 is a known pseudogene. CDR3 length: 17 residues. The CDR3 sequence: CASSILGLAGYHGERFF. CDR3 DNA sequence: TGTGCCAGCAGCATCCTCGGCCTAGCGGGGTATCATGGGGAGCGGTTTTTT.

This clonotype was counted only a few times. This sequence joins TRBV5-5 and TRBJ2-7; D gene unclear. Germline V gene lookup returns CDR1 SGHKS and CDR2 YYEKEE (reference sequence). The V end lost 1 base, the J end lost 0 bases, and 5 bases lay between the germline ends. There are 13 residues in the CDR3. CDR3 coding DNA: TGTGCCAGCAGCTTGAGGTACTCCTACGAGCAGTACTTC. Its translation: CASSLRYSYEQYF.

The V gene is TRBV9, the J gene TRBJ2-6; D remains unclear. V lost 0 bases and J 0 bases, leaving 10 bases between the germline ends. Germline CDR1 and CDR2: SGDLS and YYNGEE. The CDR3 loop spans 17 amino acids. The CDR3 coding sequence is TGTGCCAGCAGCGTAGGGGCCTACTTCTCTGGGGCCAACGTCCTGACTTTC. This codes for CASSVGAYFSGANVLTF.

The chain employs TRBV3-1 and TRBJ2-3; 13 bases map to TRBD2. This CDR3 region has 19 residues. V trimming: 7 bases; J trimming: 4 bases; junction bases outside the gene matches: 17. Germline CDR1 reads LGHDT; CDR2 reads YNNKEL (reference sequence). This CDR3 reads CASNSRTSGRPPWADTQYF. In DNA, the CDR3 is TGTGCCAGCAACTCGCGGACTAGCGGGAGACCCCCCTGGGCAGATACGCAGTATTTT.

CDR3 loop: CASSYSASTNYGYTF. The CDR3 bases are TGTGCCAGCAGTTACTCTGCGTCGACTAACTATGGCTACACCTTC. This chain connects TRBV6-5 to TRBJ1-2, with D uncertain. CDR1 and CDR2 (germline): MNHEY, SVGAGI. The CDR3 extends over 15 amino acids. Trimming cost V 0 bases and J 0 bases, with 8 bases left between them.

This clonotype was counted a single time. V usage is TRBV2 and J usage is TRBJ1-6; no firm D call. V was clipped by 6 bases and J by 7 bases, with 16 bases between them. This CDR3 is built from 15 residues. Germline assignment: CDR1 SNHLY and CDR2 FYNNEI. This chain's CDR3 is CASSLKNVKNSPLHF. The DNA of the CDR3 is TGTGCCAGCAGCCTGAAAAACGTGAAGAATTCACCCCTCCACTTT.

V usage is TRBV27 and J usage is TRBJ1-3; possible D gene TRBD1, 5 bases. The CDR3 loop spans 15 amino acids. Between the trimmed V and J ends, which lost 5 bases and 1 base, there was a span of 12 bases. CDR1 MNHEY and CDR2 SMNVEV come from the germline V gene (reference sequence). The DNA for the CDR3 is TGTGCCAGCAGTCTTAGGGGAGTTTCTGGAAACACCATATATTTT. This translates into CASSLRGVSGNTIYF.

The J gene is TRBJ1-5, the V gene TRBV6-1, with a possible D match to TRBD1 (6 bases). CDR1 is MNHNS and CDR2 is SASEGT in the germline V gene. This CDR3 comprises 19 residues. Deletions cut 2 bases from V and 0 bases from J, with 20 bases between. CDR3 protein: CASSERRNHRVSSNQPQHF. In DNA form, the CDR3 reads TGTGCCAGCAGTGAACGTAGGAACCACAGGGTTAGTAGCAATCAGCCCCAGCATTTT.

The chain couples TRBV5-1 to TRBJ2-1; D may correspond to TRBD1 or TRBD2 (8 bases each). This CDR3 contains 15 residues. Trimming shortened V by 0 bases and J by 10 bases, and 17 bases separated the two germline ends. Germline V gene sequence: CDR1 SGHRS, CDR2 YFSETQ. CDR3: CASSLVGGGTGEQFF. Here the CDR3 DNA reads TGCGCCAGCAGCTTGGTCGGCGGGGGGACAGGCGAGCAGTTCTTC. Together with reference TRBV5-1 and TRBJ2-1, the CDR3 gives the full variable domain: KAGVTQTPRYLIKTRGQQVTLSCSPISGHRSVSWYQQTPGQGLQFLFEYFSETQRNKGNFPGRFSGRQFSNSRSEMNVSTLELGDSALYLCASSLVGGGTGEQFFGPGTRLTVL.

This clonotype was seen more than once but under ten times. V and J are TRBV5-1 and TRBJ2-3; D gene ambiguous. Germline CDR1 is SGHRS and CDR2 is YFSETQ. The V end was cut by 4 bases, the J end by 0 bases, with 15 bases between. This CDR3 spans 16 amino acids. The CDR3 loop reads CASSPSRGTSTDTQYF. The CDR3 bases are TGCGCCAGCAGCCCTAGTCGAGGTACTAGCACAGATACGCAGTATTTT.

The chain couples TRBV14 to TRBJ2-5, with TRBD1 as a possible D gene (6 bases). Germline V gene data show CDR1 as SGHDN and CDR2 as FVKESK. There are 17 residues in the CDR3. V was trimmed by 0 bases and J by 5 bases, leaving 19 bases between them. The CDR3 DNA reads as TGTGCCAGCAGCCAAGATTACACGTACAGGGCAGGGGAGACCCAGTACTTC. Its protein product is CASSQDYTYRAGETQYF.

This clonotype occurred a few times. The chain couples TRBV5-1 to TRBJ2-1, with D perhaps being TRBD1 or TRBD2 (5 bases each). The CDR3 sequence is 15 residues long. The germline CDR1 and CDR2 sequences are SGHRS and YFSETQ. Trimming removed 4 bases from V and 7 bases from J, with 18 bases in between. CDR3 DNA: TGCGCCAGCAGCCGGACCTCCGGGGACCGGAATGAGCAGTTCTTC. Its translation is CASSRTSGDRNEQFF.

The J gene is TRBJ2-7, the V gene TRBV30, with TRBD2 identical over 8 bases. V was clipped by 8 bases and J by 4 bases; unmatched bases: 7. Germline lookup yields CDR1 GTSNPN and CDR2 SVGIG (reference sequence). This CDR3 region has 12 residues. CDR3 nucleotides: TGTGCCCTGGCGGGGGGCGCTTACGAGCAGTACTTC. Its protein product is CALAGGAYEQYF.

This clonotype was observed a handful of times. CDR3 nucleotide sequence: TGTGCCAGCAGCTCCCAAGTTTTATACGAGCAGTACTTC. It translates to CASSSQVLYEQYF. This chain links TRBV7-2 with TRBJ2-7; D ambiguous. Trimming shortened V by 4 bases and J by 4 bases, and 11 bases separated the two germline ends. Germline-derived CDR1 and CDR2 are SGHTA and FQGNSA. CDR3 length: 13 amino acids.

A few counts support this clonotype. The J gene is TRBJ2-7, the V gene TRBV20-1, with 8 positions matching TRBD2. The CDR3 length is 14 residues. The V gene end was trimmed by 6 bases and the J gene end by 0 bases; junction bases not matched to a gene: 7. CDR1 is DFQATT and CDR2 is SNEGSKA in the germline V gene (reference sequence). The CDR3 protein is CSAILAASSYEQYF. The CDR3 DNA follows: TGCAGTGCCATACTAGCGGCGAGCTCCTACGAGCAGTACTTC.

This clonotype was observed a few times. The V gene is TRBV4-2, the J gene TRBJ1-5, with D uncertain. CDR1 is LGHNA, CDR2 YNFKEQ, per germline. The CDR3 consists of 15 residues. The germline V and J ends were trimmed by 1 base and 0 bases, with 7 bases remaining between them. The CDR3 nucleotides read TGTGCCAGCAGCCAAGCCTATACTAGCAATCAGCCCCAGCATTTT. Protein product: CASSQAYTSNQPQHF.

This chain connects TRBV11-2 to TRBJ1-2; TRBD1 agrees at 7 bases. Germline V lookup: CDR1 SGHAT, CDR2 FQNNGV. The J segment lost 5 bases and the V segment lost 1 base, leaving 10 bases of the junction unmatched. This CDR3 comprises 16 residues. CDR3 nucleotides: TGTGCCAGCAGCTTAGTGGAGGGGGCGCGTGGGTATGGCTACACCTTC. Its translation is CASSLVEGARGYGYTF.

The J gene is TRBJ2-5, the V gene TRBV28; 7 nucleotides align to TRBD1. The CDR3 spans 14 residues. CDR1 MDHEN and CDR2 SYDVKM come from the germline V gene. The junction had 5 bases not matched to a gene; V was cut back by 4 bases and J by 3 bases. The CDR3 spells CASSSGQPKETQYF. The DNA for the CDR3 is TGTGCCAGCAGTTCGGGACAGCCTAAAGAGACCCAGTACTTC.

The V gene is TRBV3-1, the J gene TRBJ2-7, with 15 bases that match TRBD2. The V and J ends lost 1 base and 4 bases, in that order; junction bases with no gene match: 2. CDR3 length equals 16 residues. Germline V gene lookup returns CDR1 LGHDT and CDR2 YNNKEL (reference sequence). This CDR3 reads CASSQGTSGRAYEQYF. CDR3 sequence (DNA): TGTGCCAGCAGCCAAGGGACTAGCGGGAGGGCTTACGAGCAGTACTTC.